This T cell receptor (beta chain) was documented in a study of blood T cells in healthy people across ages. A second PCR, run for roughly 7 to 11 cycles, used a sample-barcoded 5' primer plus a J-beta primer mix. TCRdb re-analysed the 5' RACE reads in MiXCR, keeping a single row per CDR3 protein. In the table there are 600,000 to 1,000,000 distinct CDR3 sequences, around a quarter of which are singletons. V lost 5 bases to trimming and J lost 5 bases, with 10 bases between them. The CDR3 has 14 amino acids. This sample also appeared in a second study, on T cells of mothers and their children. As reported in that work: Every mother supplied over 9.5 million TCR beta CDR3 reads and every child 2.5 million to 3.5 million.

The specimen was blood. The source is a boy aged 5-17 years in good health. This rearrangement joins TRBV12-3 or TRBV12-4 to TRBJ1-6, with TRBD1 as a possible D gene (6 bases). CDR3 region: CASSPGGHNSPLHF. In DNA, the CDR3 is TGTGCCAGCAGTCCTGGGGGGCATAATTCACCCCTCCACTTT.